Sequencing of this T cell receptor beta chain was carried out in a study of regulatory T cells in long-lasting Graves disease. Turning to the study itself: Over-5-year antithyroid drug use with positive TSH receptor antibodies defined persistent Graves' disease in the study. Study-wide points: Lower TCR diversity characterized persistent Graves' patients relative to newly diagnosed patients.

Indicated time point: persistent/refractory GD, antithyroid drugs over 5 years with positive TRAb. TCR sequences were obtained from RNA taken from PBMCs. In this cohort, patients came from an endocrinology department located in Xi'an, China. Between the trimmed V and J ends, which lost 4 bases and 3 bases, there was a span of 12 bases. Germline V gives CDR1 DFQATT, CDR2 SNEGSKA (reference sequence). The CDR3 totals 13 residues. Worth noting for this clonotype: Its target is not known.

Both iRepertoire HTBI primers and Arm-PCR of CDR3 regions were used to build the TCR beta libraries. TCRdb re-analysed the multiplex PCR reads in MiXCR, keeping a single row per CDR3 protein. Here the sample spans some 430,000 distinct CDR3 sequences, 20% to 25% being singletons. This chain links TRBV20-1 with TRBJ1-2; unclear D gene. This specimen consisted of peripheral blood mononuclear cells (PBMCs), obtained when the disease was refractory, from a patient treated with antithyroid drugs. The sequence was collected from a female donor with Graves disease. CDR3 residues: CSAINSAYYGYTF. CDR3 coding DNA: TGCAGTGCTATTAACAGTGCCTACTATGGCTACACCTTC.